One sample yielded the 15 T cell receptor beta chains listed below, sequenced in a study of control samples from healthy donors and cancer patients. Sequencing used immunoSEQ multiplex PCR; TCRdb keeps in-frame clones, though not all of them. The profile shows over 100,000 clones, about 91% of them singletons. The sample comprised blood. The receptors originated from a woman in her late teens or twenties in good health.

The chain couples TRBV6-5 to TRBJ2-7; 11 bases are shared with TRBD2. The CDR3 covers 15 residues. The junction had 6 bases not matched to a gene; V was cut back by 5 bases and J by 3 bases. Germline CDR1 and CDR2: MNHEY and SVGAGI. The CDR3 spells CASSQPGLADYEQYF. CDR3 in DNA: TGTGCCAGCAGTCAGCCGGGACTAGCGGACTACGAGCAGTACTTC.

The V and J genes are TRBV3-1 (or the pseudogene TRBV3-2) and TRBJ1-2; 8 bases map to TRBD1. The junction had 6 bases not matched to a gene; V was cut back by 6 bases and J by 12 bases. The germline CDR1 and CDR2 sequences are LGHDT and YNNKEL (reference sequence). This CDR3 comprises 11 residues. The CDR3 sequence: CASSLDREHTF. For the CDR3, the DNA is TGTGCCAGCAGTCTGGACAGGGAGCACACCTTC.

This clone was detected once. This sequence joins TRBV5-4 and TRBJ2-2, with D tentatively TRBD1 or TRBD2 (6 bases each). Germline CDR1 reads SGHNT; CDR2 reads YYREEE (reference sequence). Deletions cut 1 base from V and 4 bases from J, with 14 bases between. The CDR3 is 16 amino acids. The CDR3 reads CASSLPGGGRTGELFF. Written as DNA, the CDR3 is TGTGCCAGCAGCTTGCCCGGGGGCGGCCGCACCGGGGAGCTGTTTTTT.

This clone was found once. CDR3 region: CASSLGGVGNQPQHF. Written as DNA, the CDR3 is TGTGCCAGCAGCTTAGGAGGGGTGGGGAATCAGCCCCAGCATTTT. V gene TRBV13 combines with J gene TRBJ1-5; tentatively, D is TRBD1 (5 bases). Germline CDR1 is PRHDT and CDR2 is FYEKMQ (reference sequence). Trimming removed 0 bases from V and 4 bases from J, with 10 bases in between. This CDR3 is built from 15 residues.

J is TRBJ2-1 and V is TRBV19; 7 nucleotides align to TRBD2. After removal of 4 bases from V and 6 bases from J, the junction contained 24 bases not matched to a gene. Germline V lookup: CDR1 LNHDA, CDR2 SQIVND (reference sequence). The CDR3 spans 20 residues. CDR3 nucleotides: TGTGCCAGTAGTAAGAGGGGTCAAAATTCAGGTAGACTAGCCGCCAATGAGCAGTTCTTC. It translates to CASSKRGQNSGRLAANEQFF.

CDR3 nucleotide sequence: TGTGCCAGCAGTCTCGGACTAGCGGGAGGGCCGGGCGGGGAGCTGTTTTTT. Translation: CASSLGLAGGPGGELFF. The chain joins TRBV6-6 to TRBJ2-2; 15 bases match TRBD2. This CDR3 region has 17 residues. V dropped 5 bases and J dropped 7; count of bases not matched to a gene: 8. The germline gives CDR1 MNHNY, CDR2 SVGAGI (reference sequence).

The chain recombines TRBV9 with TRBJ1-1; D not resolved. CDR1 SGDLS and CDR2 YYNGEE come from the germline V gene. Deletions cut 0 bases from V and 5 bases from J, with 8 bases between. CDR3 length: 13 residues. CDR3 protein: CASSVGRETEAFF. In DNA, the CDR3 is TGTGCCAGCAGCGTAGGTCGGGAAACTGAAGCTTTCTTT. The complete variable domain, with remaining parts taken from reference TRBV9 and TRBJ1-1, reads DSGVTQTPKHLITATGQRVTLRCSPRSGDLSVYWYQQSLDQGLQFLIQYYNGEERAKGNILERFSAQQFPDLHSELNLSSLELGDSALYFCASSVGRETEAFFGQGTRLTVV.

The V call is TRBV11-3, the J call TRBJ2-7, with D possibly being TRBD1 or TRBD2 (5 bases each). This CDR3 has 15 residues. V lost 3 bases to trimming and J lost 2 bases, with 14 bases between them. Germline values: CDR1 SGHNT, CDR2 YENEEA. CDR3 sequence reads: CASSFRWGITYEQYF. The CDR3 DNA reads TGTGCCAGCAGCTTTCGCTGGGGGATTACCTACGAGCAGTACTTC.

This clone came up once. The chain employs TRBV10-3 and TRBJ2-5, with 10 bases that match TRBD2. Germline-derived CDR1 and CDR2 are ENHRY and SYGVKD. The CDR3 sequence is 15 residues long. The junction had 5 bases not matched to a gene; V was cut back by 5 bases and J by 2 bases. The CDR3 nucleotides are TGTGCCATCAGTCAGACTAGCGGGCTACAAGAGACCCAGTACTTC. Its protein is CAISQTSGLQETQYF.

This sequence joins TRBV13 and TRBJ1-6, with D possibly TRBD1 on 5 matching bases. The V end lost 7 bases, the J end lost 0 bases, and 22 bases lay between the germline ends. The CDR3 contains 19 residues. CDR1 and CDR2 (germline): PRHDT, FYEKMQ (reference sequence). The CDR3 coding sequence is TGTGCCAGCACATGGGGACGGTCGAAGACAAGCTCCTATAATTCACCCCTCCACTTT. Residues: CASTWGRSKTSSYNSPLHF. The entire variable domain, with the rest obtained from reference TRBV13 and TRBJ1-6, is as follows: AAGVIQSPRHLIKEKRETATLKCYPIPRHDTVYWYQQGPGQDPQFLISFYEKMQSDKGSIPDRFSAQQFSDYHSELNMSSLELGDSALYFCASTWGRSKTSSYNSPLHFGNGTRLTVT.

The CDR3 is CASSPGQGASYEQYF. DNA for the CDR3: TGTGCCAGCAGCCCCGGACAGGGGGCTTCCTACGAGCAGTACTTC. V usage is TRBV6-2 or TRBV6-3 and J usage is TRBJ2-7; 11 bases align to TRBD1. Germline V gives CDR1 MNHEY, CDR2 SVGEGT. The CDR3 length is 15 residues. J was trimmed by 1 base and V by 6 bases; bases with no gene match: 5.

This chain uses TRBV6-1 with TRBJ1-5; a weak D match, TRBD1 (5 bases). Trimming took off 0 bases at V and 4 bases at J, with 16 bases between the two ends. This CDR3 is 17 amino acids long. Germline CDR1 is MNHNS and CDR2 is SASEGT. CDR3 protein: CASSEALGRVFNQPQHF. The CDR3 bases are TGTGCCAGCAGTGAAGCGTTAGGCAGGGTTTTTAATCAGCCCCAGCATTTT.

CDR3 nucleotides: TGCAGTGCTAGTCGCGGCTGGGGTAACAATGAGCAGTTCTTC. Translation gives CSASRGWGNNEQFF. The chain carries TRBV20-1 and TRBJ2-1; D uncertain. This CDR3 is 14 amino acids long. The V end was cut by 3 bases, the J end by 5 bases, with 14 bases between. Per germline, CDR1 DFQATT and CDR2 SNEGSKA (reference sequence).

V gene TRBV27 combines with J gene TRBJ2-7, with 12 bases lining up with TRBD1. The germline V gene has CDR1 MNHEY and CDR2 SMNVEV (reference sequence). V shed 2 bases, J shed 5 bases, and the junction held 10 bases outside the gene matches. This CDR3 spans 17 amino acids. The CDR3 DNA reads TGTGCCAGCAGTTTACCTACCTCCGGGACAGGGGGCCACGAGCAGTACTTC. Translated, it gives CASSLPTSGTGGHEQYF.

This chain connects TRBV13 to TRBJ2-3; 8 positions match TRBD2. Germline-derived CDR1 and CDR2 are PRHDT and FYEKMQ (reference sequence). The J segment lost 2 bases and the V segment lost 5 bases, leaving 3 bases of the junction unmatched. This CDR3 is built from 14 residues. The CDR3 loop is CASSPGGATDTQYF. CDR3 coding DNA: TGTGCCAGCAGCCCCGGGGGGGCCACAGATACGCAGTATTTT.